These 5 T cell receptor beta chains originate from one sample sequenced in a study of T cells after yellow fever vaccination. TCRdb re-called the 5' RACE reads with MiXCR, one entry per CDR3 protein. Among under 700,000 distinct CDR3 sequences listed, 17% were seen once. The source was PBMCs, collected 4 to 5 days after the first yellow fever vaccination. These receptors originate from a man aged 18 to 35 who received the YFV17D yellow fever vaccine.

This clonotype occurred a few times. The rearrangement joins TRBV4-1 to TRBJ1-3; the D is unclear. V lost 1 base and J lost 1, with 14 bases in between. Germline V gene sequence: CDR1 MGHRA, CDR2 YSYEKL. The CDR3 length is 17 residues. Written as DNA, the CDR3 is TGCGCCAGCAGCCAAGTCGGGAGTTTGGTTTCTGGAAACACCATATATTTT. Translation: CASSQVGSLVSGNTIYF.

This clonotype was recorded a few times. This rearrangement joins TRBV28 to TRBJ2-5, with a possible D match to TRBD1 (6 bases). Between the trimmed V and J ends, which lost 2 bases and 5 bases, there was a span of 12 bases. Per the germline V gene, CDR1 is MDHEN and CDR2 is SYDVKM. The CDR3 runs to 14 residues. The CDR3 is CASSLQGDKETQYF. The CDR3 nucleotides read TGTGCCAGCAGTTTACAAGGGGACAAGGAGACCCAGTACTTC. Variable domain in full (rest from reference TRBV28 and TRBJ2-5): DVKVTQSSRYLVKRTGEKVFLECVQDMDHENMFWYRQDPGLGLRLIYFSYDVKMKEKGDIPEGYSVSREKKERFSLILESASTNQTSMYLCASSLQGDKETQYFGPGTRLLVL.

This clonotype has a handful of counts. This chain joins TRBV4-3 and TRBJ2-5; TRBD2 matches at 10 bases. With V trimmed by 4 bases and J by 5 bases, 7 bases remained unmatched. Germline V lookup: CDR1 LGHNA, CDR2 YSLEER. The CDR3 loop spans 15 amino acids. CDR3 residues: CASSPRGLAMETQYF. The CDR3 DNA is TGCGCCAGCAGCCCGCGGGGACTAGCGATGGAGACCCAGTACTTC.

In its sample, this clonotype was seen a few times. This chain connects TRBV7-9 to TRBJ1-5; D uncertain. Looked up from germline, CDR1 is SEHNR and CDR2 is FQNEAQ (reference sequence). V gave up 5 bases and J gave up 3 bases, with 8 bases separating them. The CDR3 has 13 residues. DNA for the CDR3: TGTGCCAGCAGCCACGACAACAATCAGCCCCAGCATTTT. Translating it yields CASSHDNNQPQHF.

This rearrangement joins TRBV5-1 to TRBJ1-4; no clear D. The CDR3 spans 14 residues. CDR1 is SGHRS and CDR2 is YFSETQ in the germline V gene. V was trimmed by 1 base and J by 8 bases, leaving 12 bases between them. The CDR3 nucleotides read TGCGCCAGCAGCTTGATAGGAGGTAACGAAAAACTGTTTTTT. Its translation is CASSLIGGNEKLFF.